A single sample gave rise to the 30 T cell receptor beta chains below, sequenced in a study of blood T cell repertoires in COVID-19 (dated by TCRdb to 2020 to 2021). Libraries were built with the immunoSEQ multiplex PCR assay. TCRdb carries this immuneACCESS record with in-frame sequences only. Its versions omit some clonotypes, under half of them owing to an unresolved V gene in the studies checked, with the rest unexplained. The sample table contains approximately 360,000 clones; only one count was recorded for approximately 88% of them. Roughly 1.2% of the sample is held by the ten biggest clonotypes. Specimen: peripheral blood. Every receptor here comes from a man in his forties with acute or convalescent COVID-19.

The chain uses TRBV12-5 and TRBJ2-1, with TRBD2 matching over 14 bases. The CDR3 has 15 amino acids. V lost 5 bases to trimming and J lost 8 bases; unmatched junction nucleotides: 5. The germline CDR1 and CDR2 sequences are LGHNT and FRNRAP. The CDR3 here is CASGKTGLAGDEQFF. The CDR3 nucleotides read TGTGCTAGTGGTAAGACGGGACTAGCGGGAGATGAGCAGTTCTTC.

Remarks on this clone: This sample also contains other DNA sequences that code for the same CDR3. The chain couples TRBV7-3 to TRBJ1-2; TRBD1 matches at 8 bases. The germline CDR1 and CDR2 sequences are SGHTA and FQGTGA. The CDR3 runs to 13 residues. The junction had 2 bases not matched to a gene; V was cut back by 5 bases and J by 3 bases. For the CDR3, the DNA is TGTGCCAGCAGCCCGGGACAGGACTATGGCTACACCTTC. Translated: CASSPGQDYGYTF. Drawing the rest from reference TRBV7-3 and TRBJ1-2, the complete variable domain is GAGVSQTPSNKVTEKGKYVELRCDPISGHTALYWYRQSLGQGPEFLIYFQGTGAADDSGLPNDRFFAVRPEGSVSTLKIQRTERGDSAVYLCASSPGQDYGYTFGSGTRLTVV.

V gene TRBV27 combines with J gene TRBJ1-2; weak D call: TRBD1 (6 bases). V was trimmed by 6 bases and J by 4 bases, leaving 27 bases between them. The CDR3 loop spans 18 amino acids. Germline CDR1 and CDR2: MNHEY and SMNVEV (reference sequence). CDR3 protein: CASREAGGGAGVGYGYTF. Here the CDR3 DNA reads TGTGCCAGCAGGGAAGCCGGCGGTGGGGCAGGGGTAGGCTATGGCTACACCTTC.

The chain employs TRBV27 and TRBJ1-5; TRBD1 matches 8 bases. The V segment lost 4 bases and the J segment 7 bases; nucleotides outside the gene matches: 6. CDR1 is MNHEY, CDR2 SMNVEV, per germline (reference sequence). CDR3 length equals 14 residues. The CDR3 region is CASSSDRVGQPQHF. The CDR3 coding sequence is TGTGCCAGCAGTTCGGACAGGGTAGGGCAGCCCCAGCATTTT.

The chain carries TRBV7-2 and TRBJ1-5; D unclear. This CDR3 spans 13 amino acids. V dropped 6 bases and J dropped 6 bases, with 12 bases sitting between them. The germline CDR1 and CDR2 sequences are SGHTA and FQGNSA. The CDR3 loop is CASSFQASQPQHF. In DNA, the CDR3 is TGTGCCAGCAGTTTCCAGGCCAGTCAGCCCCAGCATTTT.

The V gene is TRBV30, the J gene TRBJ1-5; 7 nucleotides match TRBD1. V dropped 0 bases and J dropped 5; count of bases not matched to a gene: 7. Germline CDR1 is GTSNPN and CDR2 is SVGIG (reference sequence). This CDR3 is 15 amino acids long. CDR3 nucleotide sequence: TGTGCCTGGAGTGTAAGCACAGGGGCCGATCAGCCCCAGCATTTT. Translation: CAWSVSTGADQPQHF.

The chain is built from TRBV28 and TRBJ1-2; 11 positions agree with TRBD1. V was pared by 7 bases and J by 6 bases, with 7 bases of the junction left unmatched. The CDR3 spans 14 residues. The germline gives CDR1 MDHEN, CDR2 SYDVKM. The CDR3 bases are TGTGCCAGCATGGACAGGGGGCGCATCCATGGCTACACCTTC. Its translation is CASMDRGRIHGYTF.

The CDR3 loop is CASSIRQGGQPQHF. For the CDR3, the DNA is TGTGCCAGCAGCATTAGACAGGGCGGTCAGCCCCAGCATTTT. This chain connects TRBV7-2 to TRBJ1-5; 7 bases match TRBD1. There are 14 residues in the CDR3. Germline V CDR1 and CDR2: SGHTA, FQGNSA. J was trimmed by 6 bases and V by 5 bases; bases with no gene match: 7. The full variable domain, completed using reference TRBV7-2 and TRBJ1-5, is GAGVSQSPSNKVTEKGKDVELRCDPISGHTALYWYRQSLGQGLEFLIYFQGNSAPDKSGLPSDRFSAERTGGSVSTLTIQRTQQEDSAVYLCASSIRQGGQPQHFGDGTRLSIL.

Concerning this clone: Other DNA sequences in this sample translate to the same CDR3. The chain is built from TRBV3-1 (or the pseudogene TRBV3-2) and TRBJ1-3; no reliable D call. The CDR3 spans 15 residues. Germline loops: CDR1 LGHDT, CDR2 YNNKEL (reference sequence). V gave up 0 bases and J gave up 0 bases, with 6 bases separating them. The CDR3 nucleotides read TGTGCCAGCAGCCAAGATACACGCTCTGGAAACACCATATATTTT. Protein: CASSQDTRSGNTIYF.

The rearrangement joins TRBV5-4 to TRBJ2-2; 8 bases agree with TRBD2. Per germline, CDR1 SGHNT and CDR2 YYREEE (reference sequence). Germline trimming cut 0 bases from V and 7 bases from J; bases unmatched to any gene: 5. This CDR3 has 15 residues. The CDR3 protein is CASSLGSGVSGELFF. For the CDR3, the DNA is TGTGCCAGCAGCTTGGGTAGCGGGGTTAGCGGGGAGCTGTTTTTT.

This chain uses TRBV2 with TRBJ2-2; 11 nucleotides line up with TRBD2. V shed 5 bases and J 6 bases; nucleotides not matched to a gene: 8. This CDR3 is built from 16 residues. Germline V gene sequence: CDR1 SNHLY, CDR2 FYNNEI. CDR3 loop: CASSNLSGRAPGELFF. DNA of the CDR3: TGTGCCAGCAGTAACCTTAGCGGGAGGGCCCCCGGGGAGCTGTTTTTT.

CDR3: CASSPQTSGVLNTGELFF. Written as DNA, the CDR3 is TGTGCCAGCAGCCCCCAGACTAGCGGGGTCCTAAACACCGGGGAGCTGTTTTTT. This chain joins TRBV4-2 and TRBJ2-2; 11 bases align to TRBD2. Per germline, CDR1 LGHNA and CDR2 YNFKEQ. Trimming removed 4 bases from V and 2 bases from J; junction bases left unmatched: 9. The CDR3 totals 18 residues.

The chain employs TRBV6-5 and TRBJ1-2; D perhaps matches TRBD1 (5 bases). The CDR3 extends over 14 amino acids. Germline-derived CDR1 and CDR2 are MNHEY and SVGAGI. V was pared by 5 bases and J by 8 bases, with 18 bases between. The CDR3 DNA reads as TGTGCCAGCAGTAAATCAACAACAGGTTACGGCTACACCTTC. Amino acids: CASSKSTTGYGYTF.

This chain uses TRBV12-3 or TRBV12-4 with TRBJ2-3; D is unresolved. Deletions cut 5 bases from V and 8 bases from J, with 11 bases between. The CDR3 length is 12 residues. As DNA, the CDR3 is TGTGCCAGCAGTCCTAATCATAGTACGCAGTATTTT. Residues: CASSPNHSTQYF.

The V and J genes are TRBV27 and TRBJ2-6, with 7 positions matching TRBD2. V was clipped by 6 bases and J by 4 bases; unmatched bases: 3. There are 14 residues in the CDR3. Germline CDR1 and CDR2: MNHEY and SMNVEV (reference sequence). In DNA form, the CDR3 reads TGTGCCAGCAGACCCGGGAGGGGGGCCAACGTCCTGACTTTC. It translates to CASRPGRGANVLTF.

The chain carries TRBV7-9 and TRBJ2-2, with 11 bases matching TRBD2. This CDR3 comprises 17 residues. The V segment lost 5 bases and the J segment 3 bases; nucleotides outside the gene matches: 8. Germline CDR1 is SEHNR and CDR2 is FQNEAQ (reference sequence). CDR3 nucleotides: TGTGCCAGCAGCGAGGCTAGCGGGGGGCCCTACACCGGGGAGCTGTTTTTT. Its protein is CASSEASGGPYTGELFF.

This chain links TRBV30 with TRBJ2-2, with TRBD2 matching 10 bases. This CDR3 comprises 18 residues. V shed 0 bases and J 3 bases; nucleotides not matched to a gene: 10. In germline, CDR1 is GTSNPN, CDR2 SVGIG (reference sequence). The CDR3 sequence is CAWSVRGSGRADTGELFF. In DNA, the CDR3 is TGTGCCTGGAGTGTACGTGGGAGCGGGAGGGCGGACACCGGGGAGCTGTTTTTT.

The genes are TRBV27 and TRBJ1-6; the D is unclear. V lost 5 bases to trimming and J lost 0 bases, with 14 bases between them. CDR3 length: 17 amino acids. The germline V gene has CDR1 MNHEY and CDR2 SMNVEV (reference sequence). The CDR3 region is CASSLRFKSSYNSPLHF. CDR3 in DNA: TGTGCCAGCAGTCTGAGATTTAAGAGCTCCTATAATTCACCCCTCCACTTT.

V is TRBV9 and J is TRBJ2-7; 7 bases align to TRBD2. The junction had 5 bases not matched to a gene; V was cut back by 0 bases and J by 5 bases. The CDR3 totals 14 residues. Germline CDR1 is SGDLS and CDR2 is YYNGEE. In DNA form, the CDR3 reads TGTGCCAGCAGCGTAGAAGGAGGGAGGGACGAGCAGTACTTC. Residues: CASSVEGGRDEQYF.

V gene TRBV29-1 combines with J gene TRBJ2-2, with D perhaps TRBD2 (6 bases). Trimming shortened V by 7 bases and J by 7 bases, and 16 bases separated the two germline ends. Germline V gene sequence: CDR1 SQVTM, CDR2 ANQGSEA. CDR3 length equals 13 residues. The CDR3: CSDAERVRGELFF. CDR3 coding DNA: TGCAGCGACGCGGAGCGGGTCCGCGGGGAGCTGTTTTTT.

This clone was seen a few times. The V call is TRBV19, the J call TRBJ2-3, with 8 bases aligning to TRBD2. The CDR3 is 16 amino acids. The germline CDR1 and CDR2 sequences are LNHDA and SQIVND (reference sequence). V lost 4 bases and J lost 0; bases outside the gene matches: 6. CDR3 protein: CASSTRLALSTDTQYF. The CDR3 DNA sequence: TGTGCCAGTAGTACGAGACTAGCGCTGAGCACAGATACGCAGTATTTT. The complete variable domain, with remaining parts taken from reference TRBV19 and TRBJ2-3, reads DGGITQSPKYLFRKEGQNVTLSCEQNLNHDAMYWYRQDPGQGLRLIYYSQIVNDFQKGDIAEGYSVSREKKESFPLTVTSAQKNPTAFYLCASSTRLALSTDTQYFGPGTRLTVL.

J is TRBJ1-2 and V is TRBV7-3; D ambiguous. Trimming removed 2 bases at V and 7 bases at J, with 14 bases between. The CDR3 totals 14 residues. CDR1 and CDR2 from the germline V gene are SGHTA and FQGTGA. The DNA for the CDR3 is TGTGCCAGCAGCTTAGAATCCGCAGGCGTTGGCTACACCTTC. Its protein is CASSLESAGVGYTF.

The genes are TRBV5-1 and TRBJ1-3, with a weak D call TRBD1 (6 bases). Trimming left V 0 bases short and J 0 bases short, with 13 bases between. Germline V gene lookup returns CDR1 SGHRS and CDR2 YFSETQ. The CDR3 is 17 amino acids. The CDR3 here is CASSLGWGPLSGNTIYF. For the CDR3, the DNA is TGCGCCAGCAGCTTGGGGTGGGGGCCACTCTCTGGAAACACCATATATTTT.

V usage is TRBV6-1 and J usage is TRBJ1-5; D is unresolved. Deletions cut 2 bases from V and 5 bases from J, with 13 bases between. There are 15 residues in the CDR3. Germline V lookup: CDR1 MNHNS, CDR2 SASEGT. The CDR3 DNA reads TGTGCCAGCAGTGAAAGCGGGGTCGCAGATCAGCCCCAGCATTTT. Amino acids: CASSESGVADQPQHF.

The CDR3 coding sequence is TGTGCCAGCAGTTTGACAGGGAACTATGGCTACACCTTC. This codes for CASSLTGNYGYTF. The rearrangement uses TRBV28 and TRBJ1-2; 7 nucleotides align to TRBD1. Germline-derived CDR1 and CDR2 are MDHEN and SYDVKM. The CDR3 spans 13 residues. The V and J ends lost 3 bases and 2 bases, in that order; junction bases with no gene match: 0.

V gene TRBV11-2 combines with J gene TRBJ2-2, with TRBD1 matching over 8 bases. The CDR3 consists of 18 residues. V shed 5 bases, J shed 0 bases, and the junction held 11 bases outside the gene matches. CDR1 is SGHAT, CDR2 FQNNGV, per germline. The CDR3: CASSLRTGSWANTGELFF. The CDR3, as DNA: TGTGCCAGCAGCCTGAGGACAGGGTCGTGGGCGAACACCGGGGAGCTGTTTTTT.

This clone was observed a few times. This chain connects TRBV4-1 to TRBJ1-3; D gene unclear. Germline lookup yields CDR1 MGHRA and CDR2 YSYEKL. Between the trimmed V and J ends, which lost 0 bases and 3 bases, there was a span of 9 bases. The CDR3 runs 15 residues. The chain's CDR3 is CASSQDMGGGNTIYF. CDR3 DNA: TGCGCCAGCAGCCAAGATATGGGAGGTGGAAACACCATATATTTT.

This chain links TRBV5-1 with TRBJ1-2, with 7 nucleotides matching TRBD1. In germline, CDR1 is SGHRS, CDR2 YFSETQ. The CDR3 is 14 amino acids. V lost 1 base to trimming and J lost 3 bases; unmatched junction nucleotides: 3. The CDR3 nucleotides read TGCGCCAGCAGCTTGCAGGGGGGATACTATGGCTACACCTTC. Translation: CASSLQGGYYGYTF.

In its sample, this clone was seen once. This sequence joins TRBV6-5 and TRBJ2-7; TRBD2 matches at 8 bases. Trimming removed 6 bases from V and 2 bases from J; junction bases left unmatched: 6. CDR1 and CDR2 from the germline V gene are MNHEY and SVGAGI. The CDR3 is 14 amino acids. CDR3 in amino acids: CASSPRGGTYEQYF. The CDR3 nucleotides are TGTGCCAGCAGCCCCCGGGGGGGGACCTACGAGCAGTACTTC.

V and J are TRBV28 and TRBJ2-1; TRBD2 matches at 7 bases. The CDR3 is made up of 17 amino acids. V lost 6 bases to trimming and J lost 4 bases; unmatched junction nucleotides: 15. Germline V gives CDR1 MDHEN, CDR2 SYDVKM. The CDR3: CASRLAVQAGKYNEQFF. CDR3 DNA: TGTGCCAGCAGATTAGCCGTCCAAGCGGGAAAGTACAATGAGCAGTTCTTC.